This TCR beta chain was recovered during a study of glioma-infiltrating T cells. V was shortened by 3 bases and J by 2 bases, with 8 bases between the two germline ends. The CDR3 totals 13 residues. The germline V gene encodes CDR1 LNHDA and CDR2 SQIVND (reference sequence). Study results and limitations: CDR3 overlap between tissue and blood was very small. Gliomas, especially low-grade, showed above-expected tissue-blood divergence; non-neoplastic patients showed below.

Using RNA template, CDR3s of TCR alpha and beta were amplified with iRepertoire arm-PCR. Via MiXCR, TCRdb re-called the multiplex PCR reads, giving one row per CDR3 protein. The profile shows under 200,000 distinct CDR3 sequences, more than 35% of them singletons. This clonotype was recorded at least ten times. Its antigen is as yet unknown. The sample was glioma tissue, nonneoplastic brain tissue, or PBMCs (not recorded which). This rearrangement joins TRBV19 to TRBJ2-7; the D gene is possibly TRBD2 (6 bases). This sequence originates from a human donor with low-grade glioma or glioblastoma, undergoing nonglioma brain surgery, or in good health (not recorded which). DNA for the CDR3: TGTGCCAGTAGTATGGGGACTCCCTACGAGCAGTACTTC. This translates into CASSMGTPYEQYF.